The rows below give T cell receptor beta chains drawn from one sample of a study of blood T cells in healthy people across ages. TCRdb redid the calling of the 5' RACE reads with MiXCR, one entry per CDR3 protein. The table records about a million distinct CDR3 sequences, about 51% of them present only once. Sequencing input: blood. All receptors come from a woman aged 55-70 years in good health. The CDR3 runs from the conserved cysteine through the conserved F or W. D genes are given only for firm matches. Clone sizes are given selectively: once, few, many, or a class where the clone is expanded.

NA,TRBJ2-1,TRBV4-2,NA,TGTGCCAGCAGCCAAGATAGGCGGCGAGCCACCATAGGATACAATGAGCAGTTCTTC,CASSQDRRRATIGYNEQFF
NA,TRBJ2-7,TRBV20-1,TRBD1,TGCAGTGCCAGGGGGCAGGGAAACTCCTACGAGCAGTACTTC,CSARGQGNSYEQYF
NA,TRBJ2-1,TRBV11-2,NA,TGTGCCAGCAGCTTGGTGTTGGGGGTTGGCTACAATGAGCAGTTCTTC,CASSLVLGVGYNEQFF
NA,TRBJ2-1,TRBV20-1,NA,TGCAGTGCTCTTAAGAACCACAATGAGCAGTTCTTC,CSALKNHNEQFF
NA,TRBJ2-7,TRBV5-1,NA,TGCGCCAGCGGGACGGGGGATCTCGGCGAGCAGTACTTC,CASGTGDLGEQYF
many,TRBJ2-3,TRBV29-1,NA,TGCAGCGTTGCTGGACAGACCACTAGCACAGATACGCAGTATTTT,CSVAGQTTSTDTQYF
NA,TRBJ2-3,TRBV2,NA,TGTGCCAGCAACGGTGGGTTACGGACAGATACGCAGTATTTT,CASNGGLRTDTQYF
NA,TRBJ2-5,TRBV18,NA,TGTGCCAGCTCACCACAGCCTGAAGAGACCCAGTACTTC,CASSPQPEETQYF
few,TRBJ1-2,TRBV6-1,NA,TGTGCCAGCAGTACCGGGACACTTAACTATGGCTACACCTTC,CASSTGTLNYGYTF
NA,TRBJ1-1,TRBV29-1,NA,TGCAGCGCCGAGGGCCGGATGAACACTGAAGCTTTCTTT,CSAEGRMNTEAFF
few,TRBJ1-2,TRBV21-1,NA,TGTGCCAGCAGCAATGAGGCAGGTGCCGATGGTGGCTACACCTTC,CASSNEAGADGGYTF
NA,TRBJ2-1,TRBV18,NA,TGTGCCAGCTCCCAGAGGTGGGGGGAGACGAACAATGAGCAGTTCTTC,CASSQRWGETNNEQFF
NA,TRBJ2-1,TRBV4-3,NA,TGCGCCAGCAGCCAGGTCTTAAGCTCCTACAATGAGCAGTTCTTC,CASSQVLSSYNEQFF
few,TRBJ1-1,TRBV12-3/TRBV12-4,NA,TGTGCCAGCAGTCCCCGGACACAATCGAACACTGAAGCTTTCTTT,CASSPRTQSNTEAFF
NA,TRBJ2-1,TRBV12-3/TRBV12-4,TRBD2,TGTGCCAGCAGAGGGACTAGCGGAGAGATTACCTACAATGAGCAGTTCTTC,CASRGTSGEITYNEQFF
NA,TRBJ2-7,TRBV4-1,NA,TGCACCAGCAGCCAAGATTATAAGCGCTACGAGCAGTACTTC,CTSSQDYKRYEQYF
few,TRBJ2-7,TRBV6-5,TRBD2,TGTGCCAGCAGACTAGGCCTAGCGGGGGGTTACGAGCAGTACTTC,CASRLGLAGGYEQYF
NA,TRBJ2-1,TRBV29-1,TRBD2,TGCAGCGTTGGCGGGGGGCCCTCCTACAATGAGCAGTTCTTC,CSVGGGPSYNEQFF
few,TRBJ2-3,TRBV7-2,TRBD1,TGTGCCAGCAGCTTATTAGGGGGACAGGGGGGCACAGATACGCAGTATTTT,CASSLLGGQGGTDTQYF
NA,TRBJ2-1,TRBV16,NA,TGTGCCAGCAGCCTGCTACAGGGGAGGGCTTACAATGAGCAGTTCTTC,CASSLLQGRAYNEQFF
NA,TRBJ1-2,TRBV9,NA,TGTGCCAGCAGCGCAGGGATGTCCTATGGCTACACCTTC,CASSAGMSYGYTF
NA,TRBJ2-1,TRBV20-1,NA,TGCAGTGCCGGACAGTTCTCCTACAATGAGCAGTTCTTC,CSAGQFSYNEQFF
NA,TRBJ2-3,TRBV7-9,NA,TGTGCCAGCAGCTTAGGGACAGAACATAGCACAGATACGCAGTATTTT,CASSLGTEHSTDTQYF
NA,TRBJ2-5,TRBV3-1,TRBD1,TGTGCCAGCAGCCAAGGTGGCAGGGGGCAGGGGGGGACCCAGTACTTC,CASSQGGRGQGGTQYF
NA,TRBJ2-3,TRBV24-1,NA,TGTGCCACCAGTGTCTGGGGGACTAGCACAGATACGCAGTATTTT,CATSVWGTSTDTQYF
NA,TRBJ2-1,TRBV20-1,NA,TGCAGTGCTAGAGGTTTTCGGCCGCTCAATGAGCAGTTCTTC,CSARGFRPLNEQFF
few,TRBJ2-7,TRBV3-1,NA,TGTGCCAGCAGCAAAGTAACGGGGCTTGGGGCCTACGAGCAGTACTTC,CASSKVTGLGAYEQYF
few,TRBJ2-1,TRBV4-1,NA,TGCGCCAGCAGCCAAGAAGAGTCAACCTACAATGAGCAGTTCTTC,CASSQEESTYNEQFF
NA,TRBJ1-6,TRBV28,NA,TGTGCCAGCAGAGTACCCCGTGGGGTAGGGGTTAATTCACCCCTCCACTTT,CASRVPRGVGVNSPLHF
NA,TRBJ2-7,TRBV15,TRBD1,TGTGCCACGTTACTTGACAGGGGGCCATCCTACGAGCAGTACTTC,CATLLDRGPSYEQYF
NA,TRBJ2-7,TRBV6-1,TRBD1,TGTGCCAGCAGTGCCCGACAGGGGACCTACGAGCAGTACTTC,CASSARQGTYEQYF
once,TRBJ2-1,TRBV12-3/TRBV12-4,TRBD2,TGTGCCAGCAGTTCGAGCGGGATCTCCTACAATGAGCAGTTCTTC,CASSSSGISYNEQFF
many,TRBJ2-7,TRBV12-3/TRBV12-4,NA,TGTGCCAGCAGCGTTTCTGGGTTTTCTGTCTACGAGCAGTACTTC,CASSVSGFSVYEQYF
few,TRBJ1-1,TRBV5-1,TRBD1,TGCGCCAGCAGCCTCGACAGGGATGAAGTCGCTGAAGCTTTCTTT,CASSLDRDEVAEAFF
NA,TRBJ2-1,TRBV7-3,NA,TGTGCCAGCAGTCGGGAATCCCACAATGAGCAGTTCTTC,CASSRESHNEQFF
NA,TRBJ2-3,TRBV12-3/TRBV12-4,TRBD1,TGTGCCAGCAGGACAGGACAGGGGTTTAATACGCAGTATTTT,CASRTGQGFNTQYF
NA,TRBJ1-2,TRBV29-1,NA,TGCAGCGTTGACCCTGACGACGGATCAAATGGCTACACCTTC,CSVDPDDGSNGYTF
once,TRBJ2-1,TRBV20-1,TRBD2,TGCAGTGGCTCAGAGGGTCCCGCGGGAGCCAATGAGCAGTTCTTC,CSGSEGPAGANEQFF
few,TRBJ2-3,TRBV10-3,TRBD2,TGTGCCACCTCTCCCCCGGGGCTAGCGGGGCGCACAGATACGCAGTATTTT,CATSPPGLAGRTDTQYF
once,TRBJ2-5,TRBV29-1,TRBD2,TGCAGCGTTGTTGGGGCGGGAGGGGGAGAGACCCAGTACTTC,CSVVGAGGGETQYF
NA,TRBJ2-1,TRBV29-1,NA,TGCAGCGTTGAATTTAGATACAATGAGCAGTTCTTC,CSVEFRYNEQFF
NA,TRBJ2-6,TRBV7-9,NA,TGTGCCAGCAGCTTATTCGACATCGGAGGTGGGGCCAACGTCCTGACTTTC,CASSLFDIGGGANVLTF
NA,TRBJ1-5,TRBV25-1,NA,TGTGCCAGCAGTGCTCTGGGCAATCAGCCCCAGCATTTT,CASSALGNQPQHF
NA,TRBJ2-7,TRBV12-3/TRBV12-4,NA,TGTGCCAGCAGCCGCGCGGGGTTCTTCGAGCAGTACTTC,CASSRAGFFEQYF
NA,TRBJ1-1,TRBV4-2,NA,TGTGCCAGCAGACCACGGCCGGGGTTGGACACTGAAGCTTTCTTT,CASRPRPGLDTEAFF
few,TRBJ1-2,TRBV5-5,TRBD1,TGTGCCAGCAACCACGCGACAGGGAGAAACTATGGCTACACCTTC,CASNHATGRNYGYTF
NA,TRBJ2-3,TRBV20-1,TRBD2,TGCAGTGCTAGGACTAGCGGGAGATTAGATACGCAGTATTTT,CSARTSGRLDTQYF
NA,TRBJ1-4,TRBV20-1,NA,TGCAGTGCTAGGGGCGAGTTCGGGCGGGCAACTAATGAAAAACTGTTTTTT,CSARGEFGRATNEKLFF
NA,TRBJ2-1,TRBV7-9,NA,TGTGCCAGCAGCCAAACACATAGCTCCTACAGTGAGCAGTTCTTC,CASSQTHSSYSEQFF
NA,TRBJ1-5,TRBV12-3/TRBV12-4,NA,TGTGCCAGCAGAGCTAGTACAGGGAACCAGCCCCAGCATTTT,CASRASTGNQPQHF
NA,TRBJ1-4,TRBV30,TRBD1,TGTGCCTGGGCGACAGGGGCAGGGGAAAAACTGTTTTTT,CAWATGAGEKLFF
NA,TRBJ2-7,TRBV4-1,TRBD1,TGCGCCAGCAGCCAGTCCCAGGGGACAGCCTACGAGCAGTACTTC,CASSQSQGTAYEQYF
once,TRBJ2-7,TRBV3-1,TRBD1,TGTGCCAGCAGCCAGGGACCGACAGGGGGGAACTACGAGCAGTACTTC,CASSQGPTGGNYEQYF
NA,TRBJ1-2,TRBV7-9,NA,TGTGCCAGCAGCGGAGACGACAGCCTGACCTATGGCTACACCTTC,CASSGDDSLTYGYTF
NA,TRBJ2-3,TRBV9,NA,TGTGCCAGCAGCCCGAGCCTGGCCACAGATACGCAGTATTTT,CASSPSLATDTQYF
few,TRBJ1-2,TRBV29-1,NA,TGCAGCGTTTCAGGGAAAGGCTACACCTTC,CSVSGKGYTF
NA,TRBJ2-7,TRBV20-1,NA,TGCAGTACGATAGCAGTGGACAAAGGTGCAAGCGAGCAGTACTTC,CSTIAVDKGASEQYF
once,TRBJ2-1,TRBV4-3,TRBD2,TGCGCCAGCAGCCGAGTGCGGGGGGACAATGAGCAGTTCTTC,CASSRVRGDNEQFF